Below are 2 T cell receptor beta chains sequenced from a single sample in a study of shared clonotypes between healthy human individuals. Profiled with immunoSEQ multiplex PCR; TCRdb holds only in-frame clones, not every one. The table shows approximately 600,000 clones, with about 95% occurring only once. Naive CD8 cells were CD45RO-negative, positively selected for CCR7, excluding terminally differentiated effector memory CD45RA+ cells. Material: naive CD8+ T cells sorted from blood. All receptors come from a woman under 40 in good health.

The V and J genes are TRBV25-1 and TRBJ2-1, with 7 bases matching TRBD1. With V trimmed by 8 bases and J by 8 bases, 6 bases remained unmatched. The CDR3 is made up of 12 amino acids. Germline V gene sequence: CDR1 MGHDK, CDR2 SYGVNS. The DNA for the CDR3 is TGTGCCAGCGCGGACAGGTACGATGAGCAGTTCTTC. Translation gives CASADRYDEQFF. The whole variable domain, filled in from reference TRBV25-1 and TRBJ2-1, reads EADIYQTPRYLVIGTGKKITLECSQTMGHDKMYWYQQDPGMELHLIHYSYGVNSTEKGDLSSESTVSRIRTEHFPLTLESARPSHTSQYLCASADRYDEQFFGPGTRLTVL.

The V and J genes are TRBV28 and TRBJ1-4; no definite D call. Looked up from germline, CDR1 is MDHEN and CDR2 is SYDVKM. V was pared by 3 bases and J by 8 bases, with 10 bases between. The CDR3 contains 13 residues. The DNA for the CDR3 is TGTGCCAGCAGTTTTAGGATCGGGGAAAAACTGTTTTTT. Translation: CASSFRIGEKLFF.